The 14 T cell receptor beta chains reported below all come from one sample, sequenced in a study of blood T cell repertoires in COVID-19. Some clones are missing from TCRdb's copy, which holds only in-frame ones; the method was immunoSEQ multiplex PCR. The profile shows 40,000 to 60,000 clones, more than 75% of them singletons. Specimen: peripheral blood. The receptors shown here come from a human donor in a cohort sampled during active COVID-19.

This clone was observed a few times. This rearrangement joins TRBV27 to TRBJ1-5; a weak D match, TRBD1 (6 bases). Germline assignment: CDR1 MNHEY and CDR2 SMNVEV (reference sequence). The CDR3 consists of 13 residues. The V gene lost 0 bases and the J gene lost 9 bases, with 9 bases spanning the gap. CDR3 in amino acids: CASSLSQGRPQHF. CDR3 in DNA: TGTGCCAGCAGTTTATCACAGGGTAGGCCCCAGCATTTT.

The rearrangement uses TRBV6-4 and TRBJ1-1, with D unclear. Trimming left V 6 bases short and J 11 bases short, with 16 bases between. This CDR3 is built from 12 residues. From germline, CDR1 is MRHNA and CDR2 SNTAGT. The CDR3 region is CASSEAGPAAFF. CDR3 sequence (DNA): TGTGCCAGCAGCGAAGCTGGTCCAGCGGCTTTCTTT.

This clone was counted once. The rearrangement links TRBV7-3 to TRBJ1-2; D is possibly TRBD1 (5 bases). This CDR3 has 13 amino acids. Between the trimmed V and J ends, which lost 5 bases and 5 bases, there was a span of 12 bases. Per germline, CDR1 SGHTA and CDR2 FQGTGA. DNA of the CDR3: TGTGCCAGCAGCAACCCGGGGGAGTATGGCTACACCTTC. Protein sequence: CASSNPGEYGYTF.

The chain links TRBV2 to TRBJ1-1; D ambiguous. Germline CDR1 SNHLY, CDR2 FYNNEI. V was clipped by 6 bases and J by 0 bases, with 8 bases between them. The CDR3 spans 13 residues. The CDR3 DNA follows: TGTGCCAGCAGCGCACAAATGAACACTGAAGCTTTCTTT. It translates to CASSAQMNTEAFF.

The CDR3 loop reads CASSSNGYYEQYF. As DNA, the CDR3 is TGTGCCAGCTCATCTAACGGGTACTACGAGCAGTACTTC. The rearrangement uses TRBV18 and TRBJ2-7; D remains ambiguous. V lost 5 bases, J lost 3 bases, and 11 bases lay in between. Looked up from germline, CDR1 is KGHSH and CDR2 is LQKENI. This CDR3 comprises 13 residues.

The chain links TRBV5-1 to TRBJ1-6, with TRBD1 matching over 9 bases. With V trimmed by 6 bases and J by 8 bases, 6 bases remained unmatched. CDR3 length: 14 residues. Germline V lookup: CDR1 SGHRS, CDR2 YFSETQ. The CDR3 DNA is TGCGCCAGCACCGTGGACAGGGGACATTCACCCCTCCACTTT. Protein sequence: CASTVDRGHSPLHF.

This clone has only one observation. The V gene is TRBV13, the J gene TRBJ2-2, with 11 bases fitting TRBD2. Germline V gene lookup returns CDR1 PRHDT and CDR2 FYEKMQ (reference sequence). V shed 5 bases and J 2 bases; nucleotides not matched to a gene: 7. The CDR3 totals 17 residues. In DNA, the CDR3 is TGTGCCAGCAGCCGGGGACTAGCGGAAAAAAACACCGGGGAGCTGTTTTTT. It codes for CASSRGLAEKNTGELFF.

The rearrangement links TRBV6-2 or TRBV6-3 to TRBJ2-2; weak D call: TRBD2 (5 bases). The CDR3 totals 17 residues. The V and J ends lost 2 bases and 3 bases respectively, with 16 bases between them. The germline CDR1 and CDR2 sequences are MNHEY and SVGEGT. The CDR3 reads CASSYLVQRGDTGELFF. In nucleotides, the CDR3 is TGTGCCAGCAGTTACCTCGTTCAACGGGGAGACACCGGGGAGCTGTTTTTT.

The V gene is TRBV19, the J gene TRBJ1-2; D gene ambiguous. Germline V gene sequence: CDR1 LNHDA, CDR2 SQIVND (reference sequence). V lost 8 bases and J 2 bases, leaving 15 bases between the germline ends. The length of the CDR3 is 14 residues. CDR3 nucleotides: TGTGCCAGTGGCTCTCCCGGGAGAAACTATGGCTACACCTTC. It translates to CASGSPGRNYGYTF.

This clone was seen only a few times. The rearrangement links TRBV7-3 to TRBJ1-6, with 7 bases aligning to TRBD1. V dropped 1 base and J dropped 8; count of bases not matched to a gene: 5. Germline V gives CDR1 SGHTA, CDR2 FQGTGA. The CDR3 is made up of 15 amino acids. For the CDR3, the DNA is TGTGCCAGCAGCTTAAATGGACAGGCATATTCACCCCTCCACTTT. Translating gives CASSLNGQAYSPLHF.

The CDR3 DNA reads TGTGCCAGCAGCTTAGGGGTAGGCGGGAGTTTGTCCTACAATGAGCAGTTCTTC. Translating it yields CASSLGVGGSLSYNEQFF. The V call is TRBV11-3, the J call TRBJ2-1; 7 bases map to TRBD2. Trimming took 1 base from V and 1 from J; bases not matched to a gene: 10. From germline, CDR1 is SGHNT and CDR2 YENEEA. The CDR3 is made up of 18 amino acids. Variable domain in full (rest from reference TRBV11-3 and TRBJ2-1): EAGVVQSPRYKIIEKKQPVAFWCNPISGHNTLYWYLQNLGQGPELLIRYENEEAVDDSQLPKDRFSAERLKGVDSTLKIQPAELGDSAVYLCASSLGVGGSLSYNEQFFGPGTRLTVL.

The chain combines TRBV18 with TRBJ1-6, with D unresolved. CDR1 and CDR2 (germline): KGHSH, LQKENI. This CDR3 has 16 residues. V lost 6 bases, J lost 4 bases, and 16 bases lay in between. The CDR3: CASSRREPYYNSPLHF. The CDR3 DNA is TGTGCCAGCTCCCGTCGTGAACCCTATTATAATTCACCCCTCCACTTT.

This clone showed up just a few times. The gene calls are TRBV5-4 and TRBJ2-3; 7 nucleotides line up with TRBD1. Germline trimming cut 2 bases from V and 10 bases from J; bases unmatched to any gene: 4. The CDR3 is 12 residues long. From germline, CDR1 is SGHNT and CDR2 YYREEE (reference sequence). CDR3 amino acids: CASSLHRGSQYF. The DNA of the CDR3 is TGTGCCAGCAGCTTACACAGGGGCTCGCAGTATTTT.

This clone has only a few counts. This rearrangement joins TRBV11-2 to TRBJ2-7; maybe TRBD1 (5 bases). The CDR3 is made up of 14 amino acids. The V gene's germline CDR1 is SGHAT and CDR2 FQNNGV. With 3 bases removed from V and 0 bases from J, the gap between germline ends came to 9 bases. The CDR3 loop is CASSLKGNSYEQYF. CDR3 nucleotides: TGTGCCAGCAGCTTGAAGGGGAACTCCTACGAGCAGTACTTC.